This T cell receptor beta chain was recovered during a study of T cell repertoires in cytomegalovirus infection. From the reads, TCRdb called clonotypes with MiXCR, one entry per CDR3 protein. The sample yields about 490,000 distinct CDR3 sequences, 16% seen once. This clonotype was recorded at least ten times. Germline CDR1 reads SNHLY; CDR2 reads FYNNEI. The CDR3 covers 13 residues. Trimming pared 7 bases from V and 2 bases from J, leaving 10 bases between. The V call is TRBV2, the J call TRBJ2-3; D remains ambiguous. Material for sequencing was CD8+ T cells from PBMCs. The source is a human donor in good health (CMV status not recorded). Some clones in this sample may be carry-over from other donors' samples. CDR3 region: CASIYGDTDTQYF. CDR3 DNA sequence: TGTGCCAGCATTTACGGAGACACAGATACGCAGTATTTT.